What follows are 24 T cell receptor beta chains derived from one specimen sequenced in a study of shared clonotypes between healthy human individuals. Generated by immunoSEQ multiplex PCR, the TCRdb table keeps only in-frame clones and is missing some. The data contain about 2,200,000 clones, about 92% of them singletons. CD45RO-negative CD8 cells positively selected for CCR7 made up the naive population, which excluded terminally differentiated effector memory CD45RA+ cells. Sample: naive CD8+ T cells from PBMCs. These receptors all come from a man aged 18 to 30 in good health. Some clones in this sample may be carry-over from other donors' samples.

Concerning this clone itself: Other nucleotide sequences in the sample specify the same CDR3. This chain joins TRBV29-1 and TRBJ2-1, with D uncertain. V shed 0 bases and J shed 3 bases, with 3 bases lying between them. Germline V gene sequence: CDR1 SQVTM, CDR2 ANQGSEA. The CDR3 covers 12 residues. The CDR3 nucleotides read TGCAGCGTTGAAGAACGCTACAATGAGCAGTTCTTC. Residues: CSVEERYNEQFF.

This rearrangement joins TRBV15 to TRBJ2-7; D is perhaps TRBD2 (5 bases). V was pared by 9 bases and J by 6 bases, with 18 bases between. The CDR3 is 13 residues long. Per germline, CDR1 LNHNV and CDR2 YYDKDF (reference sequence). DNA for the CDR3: TGTGCCACGTCCTTGGGGAGAGGGTCCGAGCAGTACTTC. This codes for CATSLGRGSEQYF. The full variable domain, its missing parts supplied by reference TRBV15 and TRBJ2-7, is DAMVIQNPRYQVTQFGKPVTLSCSQTLNHNVMYWYQQKSSQAPKLLFHYYDKDFNNEADTPDNFQSRRPNTSFCFLDIRSPGLGDTAMYLCATSLGRGSEQYFGPGTRLTVT.

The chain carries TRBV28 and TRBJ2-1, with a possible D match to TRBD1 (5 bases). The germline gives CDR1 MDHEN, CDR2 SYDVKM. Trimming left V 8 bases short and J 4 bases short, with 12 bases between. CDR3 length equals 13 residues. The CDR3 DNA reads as TGTGCCAGCGCCCCCACAGGATACAATGAGCAGTTCTTC. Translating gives CASAPTGYNEQFF. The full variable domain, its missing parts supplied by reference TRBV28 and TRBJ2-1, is DVKVTQSSRYLVKRTGEKVFLECVQDMDHENMFWYRQDPGLGLRLIYFSYDVKMKEKGDIPEGYSVSREKKERFSLILESASTNQTSMYLCASAPTGYNEQFFGPGTRLTVL.

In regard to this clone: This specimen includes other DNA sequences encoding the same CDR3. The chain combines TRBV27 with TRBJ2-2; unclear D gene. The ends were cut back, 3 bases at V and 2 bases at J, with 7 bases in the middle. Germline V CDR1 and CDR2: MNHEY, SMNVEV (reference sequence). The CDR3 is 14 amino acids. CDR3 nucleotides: TGTGCCAGCAGTTTGTGGGGTAACACCGGGGAGCTGTTTTTT. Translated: CASSLWGNTGELFF.

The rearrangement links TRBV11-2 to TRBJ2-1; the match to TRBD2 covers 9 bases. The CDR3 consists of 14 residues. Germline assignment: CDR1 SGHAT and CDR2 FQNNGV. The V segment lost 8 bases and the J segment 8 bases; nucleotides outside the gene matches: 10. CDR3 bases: TGTGCCAGCGGCACATGGGCTAGCGGGGATGAGCAGTTCTTC. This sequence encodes CASGTWASGDEQFF. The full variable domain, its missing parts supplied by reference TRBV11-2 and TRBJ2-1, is EAGVAQSPRYKIIEKRQSVAFWCNPISGHATLYWYQQILGQGPKLLIQFQNNGVVDDSQLPKDRFSAERLKGVDSTLKIQPAKLEDSAVYLCASGTWASGDEQFFGPGTRLTVL.

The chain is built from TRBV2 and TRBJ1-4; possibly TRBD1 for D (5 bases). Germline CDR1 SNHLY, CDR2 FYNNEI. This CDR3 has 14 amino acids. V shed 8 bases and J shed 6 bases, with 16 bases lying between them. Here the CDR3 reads CASADGGGDEKLFF. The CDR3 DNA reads TGTGCCAGCGCTGATGGGGGAGGAGATGAAAAACTGTTTTTT. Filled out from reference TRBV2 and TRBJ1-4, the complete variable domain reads EPEVTQTPSHQVTQMGQEVILRCVPISNHLYFYWYRQILGQKVEFLVSFYNNEISEKSEIFDDQFSVERPDGSNFTLKIRSTKLEDSAMYFCASADGGGDEKLFFGSGTQLSVL.

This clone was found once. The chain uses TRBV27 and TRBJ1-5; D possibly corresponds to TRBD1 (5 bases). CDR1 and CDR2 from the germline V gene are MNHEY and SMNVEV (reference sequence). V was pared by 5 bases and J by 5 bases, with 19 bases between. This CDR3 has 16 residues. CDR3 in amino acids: CASSGRGSLPDQPQHF. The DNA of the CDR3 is TGTGCCAGCAGTGGCCGGGGGTCCCTTCCCGATCAGCCCCAGCATTTT.

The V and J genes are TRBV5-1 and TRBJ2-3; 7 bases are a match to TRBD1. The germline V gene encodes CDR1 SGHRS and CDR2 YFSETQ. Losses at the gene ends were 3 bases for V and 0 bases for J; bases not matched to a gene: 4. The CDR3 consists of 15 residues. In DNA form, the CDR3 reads TGCGCCAGCAGCTCCTACAGGGGTAGCACAGATACGCAGTATTTT. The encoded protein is CASSSYRGSTDTQYF. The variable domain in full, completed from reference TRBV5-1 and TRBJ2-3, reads KAGVTQTPRYLIKTRGQQVTLSCSPISGHRSVSWYQQTPGQGLQFLFEYFSETQRNKGNFPGRFSGRQFSNSRSEMNVSTLELGDSALYLCASSSYRGSTDTQYFGPGTRLTVL.

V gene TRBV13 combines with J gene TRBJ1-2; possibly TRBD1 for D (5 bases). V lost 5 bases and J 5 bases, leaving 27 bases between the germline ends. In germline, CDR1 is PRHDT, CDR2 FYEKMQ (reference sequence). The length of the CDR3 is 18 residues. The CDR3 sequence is CASSPAGSEGMGLYGYTF. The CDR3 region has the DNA TGTGCCAGCAGCCCGGCAGGGAGCGAAGGGATGGGGCTATATGGCTACACCTTC. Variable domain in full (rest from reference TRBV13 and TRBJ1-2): AAGVIQSPRHLIKEKRETATLKCYPIPRHDTVYWYQQGPGQDPQFLISFYEKMQSDKGSIPDRFSAQQFSDYHSELNMSSLELGDSALYFCASSPAGSEGMGLYGYTFGSGTRLTVV.

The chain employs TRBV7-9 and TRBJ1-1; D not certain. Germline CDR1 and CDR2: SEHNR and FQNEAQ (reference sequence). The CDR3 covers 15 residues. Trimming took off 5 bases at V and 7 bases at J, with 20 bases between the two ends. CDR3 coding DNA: TGTGCCAGCAGCCCGGAGAGGCTCCCGGACGTTGAAGCTTTCTTT. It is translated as CASSPERLPDVEAFF.

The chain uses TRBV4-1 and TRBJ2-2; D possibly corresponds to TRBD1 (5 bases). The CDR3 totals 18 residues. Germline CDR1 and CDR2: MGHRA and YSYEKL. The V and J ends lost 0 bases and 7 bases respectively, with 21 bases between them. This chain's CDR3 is CASSQDRTTPRKYGELFF. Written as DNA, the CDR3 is TGCGCCAGCAGCCAAGATCGGACAACCCCTAGAAAGTACGGGGAGCTGTTTTTT.

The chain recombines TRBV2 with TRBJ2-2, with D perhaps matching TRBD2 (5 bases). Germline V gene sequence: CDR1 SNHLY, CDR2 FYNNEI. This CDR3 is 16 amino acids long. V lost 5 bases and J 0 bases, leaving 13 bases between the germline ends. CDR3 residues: CASSPSTGANTGELFF. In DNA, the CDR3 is TGTGCCAGCAGTCCATCTACCGGGGCGAACACCGGGGAGCTGTTTTTT. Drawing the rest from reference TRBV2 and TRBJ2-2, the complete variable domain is EPEVTQTPSHQVTQMGQEVILRCVPISNHLYFYWYRQILGQKVEFLVSFYNNEISEKSEIFDDQFSVERPDGSNFTLKIRSTKLEDSAMYFCASSPSTGANTGELFFGEGSRLTVL.

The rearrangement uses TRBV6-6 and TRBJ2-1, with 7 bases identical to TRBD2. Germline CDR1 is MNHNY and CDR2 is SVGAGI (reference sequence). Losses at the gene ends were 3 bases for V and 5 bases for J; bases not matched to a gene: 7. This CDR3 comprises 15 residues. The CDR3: CASSYGRERNNEQFF. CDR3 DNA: TGTGCCAGCAGTTATGGGCGGGAGCGAAACAATGAGCAGTTCTTC.

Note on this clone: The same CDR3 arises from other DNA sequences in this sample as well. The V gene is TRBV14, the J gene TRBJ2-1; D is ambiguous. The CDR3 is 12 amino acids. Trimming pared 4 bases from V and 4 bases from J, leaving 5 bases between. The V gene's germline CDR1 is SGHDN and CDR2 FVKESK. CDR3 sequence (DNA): TGTGCCAGCAGCCCCGGTTACAATGAGCAGTTCTTC. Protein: CASSPGYNEQFF. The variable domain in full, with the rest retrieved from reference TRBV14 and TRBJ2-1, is EAGVTQFPSHSVIEKGQTVTLRCDPISGHDNLYWYRRVMGKEIKFLLHFVKESKQDESGMPNNRFLAERTGGTYSTLKVQPAELEDSGVYFCASSPGYNEQFFGPGTRLTVL.

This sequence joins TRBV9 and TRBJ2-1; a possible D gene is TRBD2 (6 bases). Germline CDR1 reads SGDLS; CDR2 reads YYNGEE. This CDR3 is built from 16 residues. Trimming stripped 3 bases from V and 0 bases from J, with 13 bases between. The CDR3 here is CASSAERAGSYNEQFF. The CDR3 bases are TGTGCCAGCAGCGCCGAGCGAGCGGGCTCCTACAATGAGCAGTTCTTC.

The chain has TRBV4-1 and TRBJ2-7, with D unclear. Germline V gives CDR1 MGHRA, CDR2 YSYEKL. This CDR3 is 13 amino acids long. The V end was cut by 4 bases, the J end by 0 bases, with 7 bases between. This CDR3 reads CASSPFVSYEQYF. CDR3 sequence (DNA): TGCGCCAGCAGCCCCTTTGTCTCCTACGAGCAGTACTTC.

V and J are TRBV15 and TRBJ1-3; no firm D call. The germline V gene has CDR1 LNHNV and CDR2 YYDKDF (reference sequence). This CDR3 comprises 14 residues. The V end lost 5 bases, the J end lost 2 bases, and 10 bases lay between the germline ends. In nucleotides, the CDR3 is TGTGCCACCAGCGCACGGACCGCTGGAAACACCATATATTTT. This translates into CATSARTAGNTIYF.

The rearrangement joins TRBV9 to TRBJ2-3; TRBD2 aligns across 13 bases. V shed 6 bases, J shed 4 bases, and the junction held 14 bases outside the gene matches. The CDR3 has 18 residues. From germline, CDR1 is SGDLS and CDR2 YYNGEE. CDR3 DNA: TGTGCCAGCACCCCGGGACTAGCGGGACCTGCTAGCCCAGATACGCAGTATTTT. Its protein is CASTPGLAGPASPDTQYF.

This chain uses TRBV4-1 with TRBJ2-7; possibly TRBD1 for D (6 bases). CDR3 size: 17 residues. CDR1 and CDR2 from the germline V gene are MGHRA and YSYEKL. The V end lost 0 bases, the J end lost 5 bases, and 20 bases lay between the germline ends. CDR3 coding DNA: TGCGCCAGCAGCCAAGATGCTGGGATCGTGGGGGCCCACGAGCAGTACTTC. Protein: CASSQDAGIVGAHEQYF.

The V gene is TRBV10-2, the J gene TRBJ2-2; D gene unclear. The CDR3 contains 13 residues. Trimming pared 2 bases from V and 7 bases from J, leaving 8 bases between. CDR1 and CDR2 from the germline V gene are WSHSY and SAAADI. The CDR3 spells CASSEQSDGELFF. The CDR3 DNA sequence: TGCGCCAGCAGTGAGCAGAGTGACGGGGAGCTGTTTTTT.

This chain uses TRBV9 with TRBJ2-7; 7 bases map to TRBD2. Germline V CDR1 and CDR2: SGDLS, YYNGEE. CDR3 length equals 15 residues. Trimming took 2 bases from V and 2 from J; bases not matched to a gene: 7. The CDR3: CASSVSPGRAYEQYF. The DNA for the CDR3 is TGTGCCAGCAGCGTGAGCCCGGGGAGGGCCTACGAGCAGTACTTC. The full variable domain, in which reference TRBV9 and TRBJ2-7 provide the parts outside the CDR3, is DSGVTQTPKHLITATGQRVTLRCSPRSGDLSVYWYQQSLDQGLQFLIQYYNGEERAKGNILERFSAQQFPDLHSELNLSSLELGDSALYFCASSVSPGRAYEQYFGPGTRLTVT.

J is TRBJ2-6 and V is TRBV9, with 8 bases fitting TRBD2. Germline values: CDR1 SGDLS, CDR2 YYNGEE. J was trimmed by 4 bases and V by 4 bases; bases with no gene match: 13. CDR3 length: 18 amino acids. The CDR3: CASSPLGGRPNGANVLTF. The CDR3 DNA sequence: TGTGCCAGCAGCCCCCTAGGCGGGAGGCCCAACGGGGCCAACGTCCTGACTTTC. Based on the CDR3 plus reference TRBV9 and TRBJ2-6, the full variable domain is DSGVTQTPKHLITATGQRVTLRCSPRSGDLSVYWYQQSLDQGLQFLIQYYNGEERAKGNILERFSAQQFPDLHSELNLSSLELGDSALYFCASSPLGGRPNGANVLTFGAGSRLTVL.

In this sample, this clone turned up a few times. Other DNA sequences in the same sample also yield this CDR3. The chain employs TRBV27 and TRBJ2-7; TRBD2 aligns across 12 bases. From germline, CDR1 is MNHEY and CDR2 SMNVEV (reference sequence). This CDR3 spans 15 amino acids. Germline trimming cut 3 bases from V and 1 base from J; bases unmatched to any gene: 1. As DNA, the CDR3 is TGTGCCAGCAGTTTGACTAGCGGGAGTTCCTACGAGCAGTACTTC. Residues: CASSLTSGSSYEQYF.

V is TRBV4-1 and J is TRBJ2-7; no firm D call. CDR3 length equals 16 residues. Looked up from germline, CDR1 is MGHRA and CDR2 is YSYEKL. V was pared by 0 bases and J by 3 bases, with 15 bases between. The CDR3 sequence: CASSQDMETNLYEQYF. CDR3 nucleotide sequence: TGCGCCAGCAGCCAAGATATGGAGACAAATCTCTACGAGCAGTACTTC.